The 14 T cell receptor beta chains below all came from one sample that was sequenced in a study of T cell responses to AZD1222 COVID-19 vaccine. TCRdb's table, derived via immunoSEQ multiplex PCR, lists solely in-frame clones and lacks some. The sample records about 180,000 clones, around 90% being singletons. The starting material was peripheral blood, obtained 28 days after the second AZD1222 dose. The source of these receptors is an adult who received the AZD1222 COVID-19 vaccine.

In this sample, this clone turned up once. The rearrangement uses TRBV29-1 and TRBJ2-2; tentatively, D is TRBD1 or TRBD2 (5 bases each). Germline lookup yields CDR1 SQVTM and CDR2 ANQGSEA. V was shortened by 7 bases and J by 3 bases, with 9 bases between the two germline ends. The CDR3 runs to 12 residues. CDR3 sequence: CSAGTHTGELFF. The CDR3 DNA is TGCAGCGCCGGGACCCACACCGGGGAGCTGTTTTTT.

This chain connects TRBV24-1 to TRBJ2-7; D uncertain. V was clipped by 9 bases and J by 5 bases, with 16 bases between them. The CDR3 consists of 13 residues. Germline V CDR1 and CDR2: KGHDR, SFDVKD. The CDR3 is CATRASRINEQYF. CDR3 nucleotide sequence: TGTGCCACCCGTGCGAGCAGGATCAACGAGCAGTACTTC.

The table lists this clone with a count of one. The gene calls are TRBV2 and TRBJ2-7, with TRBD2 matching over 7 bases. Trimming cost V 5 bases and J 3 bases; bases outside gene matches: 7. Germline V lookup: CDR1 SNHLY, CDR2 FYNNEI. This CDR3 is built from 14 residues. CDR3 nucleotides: TGTGCCAGCAGTCCCTCGCGGGGGAGCTACGAGCAGTACTTC. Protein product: CASSPSRGSYEQYF.

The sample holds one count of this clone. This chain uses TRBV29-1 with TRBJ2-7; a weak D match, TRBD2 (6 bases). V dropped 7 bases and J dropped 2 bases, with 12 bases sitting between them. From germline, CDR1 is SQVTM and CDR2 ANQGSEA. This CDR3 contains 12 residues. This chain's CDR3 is CSAGTQAYEQYF. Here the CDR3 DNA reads TGCAGCGCCGGGACTCAAGCCTACGAGCAGTACTTC.

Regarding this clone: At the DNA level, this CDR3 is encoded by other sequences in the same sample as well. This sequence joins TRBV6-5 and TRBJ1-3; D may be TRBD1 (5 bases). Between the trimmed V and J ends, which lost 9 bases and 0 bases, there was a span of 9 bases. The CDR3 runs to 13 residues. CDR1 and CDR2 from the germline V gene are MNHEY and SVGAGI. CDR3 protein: CASSGSSGNTIYF. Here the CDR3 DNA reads TGTGCCAGTTCAGGGTCCTCTGGAAACACCATATATTTT.

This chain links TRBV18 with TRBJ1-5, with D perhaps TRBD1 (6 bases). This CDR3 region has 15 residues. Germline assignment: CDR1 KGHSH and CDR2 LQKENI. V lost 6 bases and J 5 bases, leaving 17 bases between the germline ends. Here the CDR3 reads CASSSTTGRDQPQHF. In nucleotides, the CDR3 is TGTGCCAGCTCCTCTACTACAGGGAGGGATCAGCCCCAGCATTTT.

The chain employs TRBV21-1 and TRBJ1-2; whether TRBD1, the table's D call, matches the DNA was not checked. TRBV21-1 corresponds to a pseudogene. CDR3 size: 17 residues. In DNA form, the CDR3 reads TGTGCCAGCAGCAAAGCCTCGCGAGACAGAAGGTTCTATGGCTACACCTTC. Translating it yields CASSKASRDRRFYGYTF.

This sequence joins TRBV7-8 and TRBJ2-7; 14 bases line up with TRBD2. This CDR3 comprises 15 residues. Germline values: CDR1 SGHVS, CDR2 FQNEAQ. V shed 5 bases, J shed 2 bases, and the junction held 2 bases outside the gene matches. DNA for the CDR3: TGTGCCAGCAGCCCGGGACTAGCGGGAGCCTACGAGCAGTACTTC. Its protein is CASSPGLAGAYEQYF.

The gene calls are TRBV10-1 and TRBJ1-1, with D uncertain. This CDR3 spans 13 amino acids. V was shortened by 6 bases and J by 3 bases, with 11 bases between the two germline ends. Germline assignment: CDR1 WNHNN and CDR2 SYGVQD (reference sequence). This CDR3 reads CASRYSVDTEAFF. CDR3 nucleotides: TGCGCCAGCAGATACAGCGTAGACACTGAAGCTTTCTTT.

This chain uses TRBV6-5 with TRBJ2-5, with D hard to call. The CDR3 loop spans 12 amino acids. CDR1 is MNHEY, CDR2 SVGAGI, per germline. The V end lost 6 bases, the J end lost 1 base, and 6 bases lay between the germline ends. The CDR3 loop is CASRAPQETQYF. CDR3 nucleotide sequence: TGTGCCAGCAGGGCGCCCCAAGAGACCCAGTACTTC.

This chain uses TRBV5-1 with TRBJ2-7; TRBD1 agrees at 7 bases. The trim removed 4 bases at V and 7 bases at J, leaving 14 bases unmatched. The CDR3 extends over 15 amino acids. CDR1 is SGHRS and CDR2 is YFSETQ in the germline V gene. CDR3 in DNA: TGCGCCAGCAGCAGGACCGGGACAGCCAGTGAGGAGCAGTACTTC. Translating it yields CASSRTGTASEEQYF.

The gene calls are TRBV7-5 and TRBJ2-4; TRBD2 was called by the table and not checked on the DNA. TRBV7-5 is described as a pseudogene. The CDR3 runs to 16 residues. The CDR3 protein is CARSLSASIAKNIQYF. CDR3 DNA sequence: TGTGCCAGAAGCCTTAGTGCTTCTATAGCCAAAAACATTCAGTACTTC.

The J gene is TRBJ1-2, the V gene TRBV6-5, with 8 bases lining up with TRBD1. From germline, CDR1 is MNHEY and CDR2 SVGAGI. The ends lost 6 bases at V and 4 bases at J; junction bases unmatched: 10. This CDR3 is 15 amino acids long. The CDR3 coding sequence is TGTGCCAGCAGAATTGGGACAGGCTTTGGCTATGGCTACACCTTC. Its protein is CASRIGTGFGYGYTF.

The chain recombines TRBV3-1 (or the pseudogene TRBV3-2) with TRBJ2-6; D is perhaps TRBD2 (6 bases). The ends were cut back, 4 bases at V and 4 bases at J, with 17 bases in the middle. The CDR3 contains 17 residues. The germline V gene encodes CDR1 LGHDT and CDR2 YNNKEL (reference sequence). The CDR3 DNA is TGTGCCAGCAGCCGCGTCGGGACTCGAGGAGGGGCCAACGTCCTGACTTTC. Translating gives CASSRVGTRGGANVLTF.